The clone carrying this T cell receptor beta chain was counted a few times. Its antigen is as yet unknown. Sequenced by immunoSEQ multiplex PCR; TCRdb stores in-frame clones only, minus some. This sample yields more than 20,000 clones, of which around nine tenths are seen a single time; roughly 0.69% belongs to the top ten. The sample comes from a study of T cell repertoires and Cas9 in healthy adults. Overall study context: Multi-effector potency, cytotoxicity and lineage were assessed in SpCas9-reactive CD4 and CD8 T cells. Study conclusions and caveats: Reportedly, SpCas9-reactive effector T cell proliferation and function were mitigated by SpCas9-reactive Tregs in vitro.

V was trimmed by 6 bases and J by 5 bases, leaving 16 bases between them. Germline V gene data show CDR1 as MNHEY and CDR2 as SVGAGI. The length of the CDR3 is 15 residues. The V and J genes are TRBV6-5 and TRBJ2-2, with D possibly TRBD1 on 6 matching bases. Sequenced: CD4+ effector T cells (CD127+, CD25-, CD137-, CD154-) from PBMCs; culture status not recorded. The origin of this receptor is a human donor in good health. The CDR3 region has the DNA TGTGCCAGCAGGCGAACTGGGGGCGCAACCGGGGAGCTGTTTTTT. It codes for CASRRTGGATGELFF.